The sequence of this TCR beta chain was determined in a study of blood T cell repertoires in COVID-19. The overall study: T cells, B-cell-depleted T cells, or PBMCs supplied cDNA or gDNA.

The CDR3 consists of 13 residues. The junction had 5 bases not matched to a gene; V was cut back by 6 bases and J by 4 bases. Germline V CDR1 and CDR2: LNHDA, SQIVND (reference sequence). In the source study's methods: Amplification of reference gene primers provided the estimated nucleated cell counts. Sequencing used immunoSEQ multiplex PCR; TCRdb keeps in-frame clones, though not all of them. V, J and clone size are taken as reported in that table, and D and trimming were inferred from the DNA itself. This sample has 80,000 to 85,000 clones, with about 86% found just once. Remarks on this clone: This sample also contains other DNA sequences that code for the same CDR3.

The origin of this receptor is a woman older than 75 with acute or convalescent COVID-19. Sequenced input: peripheral blood. The V gene is TRBV19, the J gene TRBJ1-1; 7 bases match TRBD1. The CDR3 DNA is TGTGCCAGTAGGCCTACAGGGGTCACTGAAGCTTTCTTT. This codes for CASRPTGVTEAFF.